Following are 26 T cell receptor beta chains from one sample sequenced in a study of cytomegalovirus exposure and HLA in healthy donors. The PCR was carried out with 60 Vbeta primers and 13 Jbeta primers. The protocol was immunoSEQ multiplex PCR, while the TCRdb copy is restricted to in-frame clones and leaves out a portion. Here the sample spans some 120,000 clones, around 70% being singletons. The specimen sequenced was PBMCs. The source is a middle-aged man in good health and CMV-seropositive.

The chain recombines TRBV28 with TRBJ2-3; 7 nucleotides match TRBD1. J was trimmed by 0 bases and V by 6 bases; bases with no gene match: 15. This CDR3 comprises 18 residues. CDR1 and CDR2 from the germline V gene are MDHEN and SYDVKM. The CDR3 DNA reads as TGTGCCAGCAGGCAGTTCGGAGGACAGGCCCCTAGCACAGATACGCAGTATTTT. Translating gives CASRQFGGQAPSTDTQYF.

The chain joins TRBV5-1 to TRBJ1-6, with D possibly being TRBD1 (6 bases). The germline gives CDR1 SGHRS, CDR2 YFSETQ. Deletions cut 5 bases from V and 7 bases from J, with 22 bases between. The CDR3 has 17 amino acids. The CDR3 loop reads CASSPRSGGLGNSPLHF. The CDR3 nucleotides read TGCGCCAGCAGTCCTAGGTCGGGGGGGCTCGGAAATTCACCCCTCCACTTT.

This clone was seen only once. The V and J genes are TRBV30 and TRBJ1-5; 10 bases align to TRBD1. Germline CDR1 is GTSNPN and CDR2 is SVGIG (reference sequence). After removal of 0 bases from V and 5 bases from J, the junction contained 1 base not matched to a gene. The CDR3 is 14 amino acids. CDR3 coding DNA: TGTGCCTGGAGTGTAGGGACAGGGGATCAGCCCCAGCATTTT. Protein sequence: CAWSVGTGDQPQHF.

This chain's CDR3 is CASSVTSGASDTQYF. Here the CDR3 DNA reads TGTGCCAGCAGCGTCACTAGCGGAGCCTCGGATACGCAGTATTTT. The rearrangement joins TRBV9 to TRBJ2-3; 8 nucleotides line up with TRBD2. The J segment lost 6 bases and the V segment lost 2 bases, leaving 8 bases of the junction unmatched. The CDR3 consists of 15 residues. Germline V gene lookup returns CDR1 SGDLS and CDR2 YYNGEE. The entire variable domain, with the rest obtained from reference TRBV9 and TRBJ2-3, is as follows: DSGVTQTPKHLITATGQRVTLRCSPRSGDLSVYWYQQSLDQGLQFLIQYYNGEERAKGNILERFSAQQFPDLHSELNLSSLELGDSALYFCASSVTSGASDTQYFGPGTRLTVL.

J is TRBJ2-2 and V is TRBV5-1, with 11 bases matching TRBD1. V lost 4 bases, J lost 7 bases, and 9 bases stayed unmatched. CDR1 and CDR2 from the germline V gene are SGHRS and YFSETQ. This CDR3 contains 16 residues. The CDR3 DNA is TGCGCCAGCAGCCAAACCGGGACAGGGGGTAACGGGGAGCTGTTTTTT. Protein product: CASSQTGTGGNGELFF.

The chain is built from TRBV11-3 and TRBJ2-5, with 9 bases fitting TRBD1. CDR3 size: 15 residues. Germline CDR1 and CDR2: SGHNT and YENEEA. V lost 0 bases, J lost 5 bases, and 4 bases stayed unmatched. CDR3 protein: CASSLEGTGSETQYF. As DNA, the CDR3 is TGTGCCAGCAGCTTAGAAGGGACAGGGTCGGAGACCCAGTACTTC.

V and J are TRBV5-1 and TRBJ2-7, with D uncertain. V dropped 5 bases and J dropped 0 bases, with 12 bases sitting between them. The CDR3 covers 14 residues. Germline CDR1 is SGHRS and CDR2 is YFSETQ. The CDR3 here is CASRGERSSYEQYF. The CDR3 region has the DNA TGCGCCAGCAGGGGTGAGCGAAGCTCCTACGAGCAGTACTTC.

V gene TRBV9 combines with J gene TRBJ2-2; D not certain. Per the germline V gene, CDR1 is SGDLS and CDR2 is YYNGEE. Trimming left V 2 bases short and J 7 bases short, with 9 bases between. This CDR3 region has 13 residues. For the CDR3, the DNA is TGTGCCAGCAGCGTCATGGAGAGCGGGGAGCTGTTTTTT. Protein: CASSVMESGELFF.

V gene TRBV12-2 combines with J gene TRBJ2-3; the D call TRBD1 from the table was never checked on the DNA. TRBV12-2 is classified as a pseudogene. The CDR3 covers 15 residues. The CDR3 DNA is TGTGCAAGTCGCTTCCAGGACAGGTCCAAAGATACGCAGTATTTT. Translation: CASRFQDRSKDTQYF.

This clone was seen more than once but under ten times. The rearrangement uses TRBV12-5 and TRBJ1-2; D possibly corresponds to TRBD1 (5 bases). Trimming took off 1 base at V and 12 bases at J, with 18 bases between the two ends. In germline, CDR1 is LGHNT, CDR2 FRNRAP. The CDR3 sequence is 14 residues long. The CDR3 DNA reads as TGTGCTAGTGGTTTGGCTATCGGTGGCAGGGATAACACCTTC. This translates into CASGLAIGGRDNTF. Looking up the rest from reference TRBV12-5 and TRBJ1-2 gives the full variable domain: DARVTQTPRHKVTEMGQEVTMRCQPILGHNTVFWYRQTMMQGLELLAYFRNRAPLDDSGMPKDRFSAEMPDATLATLKIQPSEPRDSAVYFCASGLAIGGRDNTFGSGTRLTVV.

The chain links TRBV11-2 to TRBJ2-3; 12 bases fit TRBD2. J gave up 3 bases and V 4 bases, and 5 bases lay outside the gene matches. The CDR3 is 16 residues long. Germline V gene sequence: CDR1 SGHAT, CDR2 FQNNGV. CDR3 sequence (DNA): TGTGCCAGCAGCTCCTTGACTAGCGGGGGTACAGATACGCAGTATTTT. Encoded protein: CASSSLTSGGTDTQYF.

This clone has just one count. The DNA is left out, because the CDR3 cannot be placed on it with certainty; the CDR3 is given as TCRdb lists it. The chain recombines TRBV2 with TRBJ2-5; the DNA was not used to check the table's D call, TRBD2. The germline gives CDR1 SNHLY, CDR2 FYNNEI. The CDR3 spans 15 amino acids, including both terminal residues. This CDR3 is CASSEAGGFLETQYF.

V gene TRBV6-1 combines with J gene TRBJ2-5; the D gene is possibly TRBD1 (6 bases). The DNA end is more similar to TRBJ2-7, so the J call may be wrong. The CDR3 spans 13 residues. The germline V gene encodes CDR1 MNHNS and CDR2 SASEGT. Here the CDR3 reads CASLPQGWNEQYF. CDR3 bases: TGTGCCAGCCTCCCGCAGGGGTGGAACGAGCAGTACTTC.

The CDR3 here is CASSARDRETKNIQYF. DNA for the CDR3: TGTGCCAGCAGTGCCCGGGACAGGGAAACCAAAAACATTCAGTACTTC. V and J are TRBV6-1 and TRBJ2-4; TRBD1 aligns across 9 bases. This CDR3 has 16 residues. The ends lost 4 bases at V and 2 bases at J; junction bases unmatched: 6. Looked up from germline, CDR1 is MNHNS and CDR2 is SASEGT.

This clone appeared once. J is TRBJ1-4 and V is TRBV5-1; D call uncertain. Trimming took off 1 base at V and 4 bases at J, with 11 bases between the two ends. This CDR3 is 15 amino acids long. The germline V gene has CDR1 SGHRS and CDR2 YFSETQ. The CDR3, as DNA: TGCGCCAGCAGCTTGTCTAGTCGGGATAATGAAAAACTGTTTTTT. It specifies CASSLSSRDNEKLFF.

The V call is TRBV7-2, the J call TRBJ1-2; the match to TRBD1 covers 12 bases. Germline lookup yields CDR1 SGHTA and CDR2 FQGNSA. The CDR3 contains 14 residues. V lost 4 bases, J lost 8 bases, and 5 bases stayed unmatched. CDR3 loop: CASSSGTGGAGYTF. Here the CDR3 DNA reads TGTGCCAGCAGCTCCGGGACAGGGGGCGCAGGCTACACCTTC.

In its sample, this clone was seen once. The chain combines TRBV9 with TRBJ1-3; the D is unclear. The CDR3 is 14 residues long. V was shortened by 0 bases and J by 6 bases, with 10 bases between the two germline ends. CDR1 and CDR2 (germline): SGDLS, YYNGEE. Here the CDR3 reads CASSVGLNQNTIYF. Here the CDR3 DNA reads TGTGCCAGCAGCGTAGGACTGAATCAAAACACCATATATTTT. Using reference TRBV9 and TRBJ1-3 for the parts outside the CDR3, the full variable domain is DSGVTQTPKHLITATGQRVTLRCSPRSGDLSVYWYQQSLDQGLQFLIQYYNGEERAKGNILERFSAQQFPDLHSELNLSSLELGDSALYFCASSVGLNQNTIYFGEGSWLTVV.

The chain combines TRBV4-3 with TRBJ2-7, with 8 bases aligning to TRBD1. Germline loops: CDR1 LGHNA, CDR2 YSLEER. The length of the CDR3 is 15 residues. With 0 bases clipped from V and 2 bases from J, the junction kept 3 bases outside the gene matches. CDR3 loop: CASSQDEQGAYEQYF. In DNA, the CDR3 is TGCGCCAGCAGCCAAGATGAACAGGGGGCCTACGAGCAGTACTTC.

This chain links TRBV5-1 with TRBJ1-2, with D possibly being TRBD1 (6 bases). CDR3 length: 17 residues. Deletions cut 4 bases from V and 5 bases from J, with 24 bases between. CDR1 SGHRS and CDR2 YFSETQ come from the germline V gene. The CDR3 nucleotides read TGCGCCAGCAGCCCCGAGCTTGGACAGACAACTCTGTATGGCTACACCTTC. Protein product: CASSPELGQTTLYGYTF.

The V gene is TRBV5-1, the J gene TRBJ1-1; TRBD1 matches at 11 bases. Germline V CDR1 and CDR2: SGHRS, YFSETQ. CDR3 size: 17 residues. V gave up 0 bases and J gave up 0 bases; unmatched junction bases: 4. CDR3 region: CASSLGGTGGMNTEAFF. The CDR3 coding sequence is TGCGCCAGCAGCTTGGGGGGGACAGGGGGAATGAACACTGAAGCTTTCTTT.

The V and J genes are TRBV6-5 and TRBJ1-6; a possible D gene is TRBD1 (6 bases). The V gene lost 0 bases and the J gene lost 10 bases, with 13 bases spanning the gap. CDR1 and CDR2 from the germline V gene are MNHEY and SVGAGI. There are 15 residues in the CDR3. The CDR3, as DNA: TGTGCCAGCAGTTACTCCCCACAGGGAAACTCACCCCTCCACTTT. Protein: CASSYSPQGNSPLHF.

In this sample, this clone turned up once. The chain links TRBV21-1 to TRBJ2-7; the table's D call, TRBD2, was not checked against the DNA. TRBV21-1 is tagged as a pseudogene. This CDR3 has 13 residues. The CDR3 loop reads CASLKSGAYEQYF. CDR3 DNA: TGTGCCAGCCTGAAAAGCGGGGCCTACGAGCAGTACTTC.

CDR3 in amino acids: CAWCSSPGQGYF. The CDR3 DNA follows: TGTGCCTGGTGCTCTTCCCCGGGACAGGGATACTTC. The V gene is TRBV30, the J gene TRBJ2-7; 9 bases match TRBD1. CDR1 GTSNPN and CDR2 SVGIG come from the germline V gene (reference sequence). Losses at the gene ends were 5 bases for V and 13 bases for J; bases not matched to a gene: 12. The CDR3 spans 12 residues.

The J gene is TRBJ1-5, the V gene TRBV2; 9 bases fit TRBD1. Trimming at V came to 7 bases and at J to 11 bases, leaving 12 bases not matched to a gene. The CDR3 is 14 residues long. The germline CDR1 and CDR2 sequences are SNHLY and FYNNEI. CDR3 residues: CASNLDRGEEAQHF. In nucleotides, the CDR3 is TGTGCCAGCAACCTTGACAGGGGGGAGGAGGCCCAGCATTTT.

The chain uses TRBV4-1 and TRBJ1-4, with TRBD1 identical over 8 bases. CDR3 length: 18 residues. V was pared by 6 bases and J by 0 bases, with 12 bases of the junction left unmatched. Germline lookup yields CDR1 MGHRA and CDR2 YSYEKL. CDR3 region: CASSPFPGGSSTNEKLFF. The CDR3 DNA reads TGCGCCAGCAGTCCCTTTCCAGGGGGCTCATCAACTAATGAAAAACTGTTTTTT.

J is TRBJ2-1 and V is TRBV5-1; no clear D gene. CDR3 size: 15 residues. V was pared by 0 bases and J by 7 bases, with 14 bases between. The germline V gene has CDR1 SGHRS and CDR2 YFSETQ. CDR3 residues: CASSLEVTNKNEQFF. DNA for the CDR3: TGCGCCAGCAGCTTGGAGGTGACAAACAAGAATGAGCAGTTCTTC.